The 2 T cell receptor beta chains in this list originate from one sample, sequenced in a study of beta chain features in type 1 diabetes. cDNA synthesis used the whole RNA isolate, giving expressed TCRB sequences. TCRdb's table, derived via immunoSEQ multiplex PCR, lists solely in-frame clones and lacks some. The sample shows 430,000 or so clones, about an eighth of them seen only once. The material sequenced was naive CD4+ T cells from blood. These receptors all come from a woman in her late teens or twenties in good health.

This clone turned up a few times. The chain combines TRBV5-1 with TRBJ1-2, with a weak D call TRBD1 (5 bases). CDR3 length equals 13 residues. Trimming shortened V by 5 bases and J by 3 bases, and 11 bases separated the two germline ends. Germline CDR1 reads SGHRS; CDR2 reads YFSETQ. CDR3 sequence reads: CASSGDGYYGYTF. The CDR3 region has the DNA TGCGCCAGCAGTGGGGACGGCTACTATGGCTACACCTTC.

The chain uses TRBV2 and TRBJ1-2, with 7 bases fitting TRBD1. Unmatched junction bases numbered 6, after V lost 7 bases and J lost 4 bases. The CDR3 runs to 13 residues. The germline gives CDR1 SNHLY, CDR2 FYNNEI. The CDR3 DNA is TGTGCCAGCATCCAGGGACAGATCTATGGCTACACCTTC. This codes for CASIQGQIYGYTF.